The source of this T cell receptor beta chain is a study of blood T cell repertoires in COVID-19. Study details: The origin of the acute and convalescent COVID-19 samples was the United States, Italy and Spain. T cells, B-cell-depleted T cells, or PBMCs provided the cDNA or gDNA that served as material.

In the authors' methods: Amplification with reference gene primers provided the estimates of nucleated cell counts. The table came from immunoSEQ multiplex PCR; TCRdb's copy has only in-frame clones and leaves some out. V, J and clone size are taken as reported in that table, and D and trimming were inferred from the DNA itself. The repertoire consists of tens of thousands of clones, with 86% occurring once and the leading ten covering roughly 15%. Germline lookup yields CDR1 SGDLS and CDR2 YYNGEE. With 5 bases clipped from V and 1 base from J, the junction kept 5 bases outside the gene matches. This CDR3 contains 15 residues.

This receptor was identified in a human donor in a cohort sampled during active COVID-19. Specimen: peripheral blood. The V and J genes are TRBV9 and TRBJ2-7; TRBD2 matches at 11 bases. The DNA of the CDR3 is TGTGCCAGCAGTTCCGGGACTAGCGGATCCTACGAGCAGTACTTC. As protein: CASSSGTSGSYEQYF. The complete variable domain, with remaining parts taken from reference TRBV9 and TRBJ2-7, reads DSGVTQTPKHLITATGQRVTLRCSPRSGDLSVYWYQQSLDQGLQFLIQYYNGEERAKGNILERFSAQQFPDLHSELNLSSLELGDSALYFCASSSGTSGSYEQYFGPGTRLTVT.